This T cell receptor beta chain was profiled in a study of T-cell reconstitution after alpha-beta-depleted transplantation in children. The sample holds a few counts of this clonotype. What it recognizes is unknown. Germline CDR1 is KGHSH and CDR2 is LQKENI. V gave up 6 bases and J gave up 1 base, with 6 bases separating them. CDR3 length: 12 residues. Findings and caveats of the study: At one year after transplant, newly produced T cells mostly accounted for T-cell counts and diversity. Expanded graft clones, several hundred of them, were reportedly the source of alpha-beta T cells about two months after transplant.

TCRbeta library construction was performed incorporating unique molecular identifiers. TCRdb re-called the PCR reads through MiXCR, storing one row per CDR3 protein. Among 900,000 or so distinct CDR3 sequences listed, around 15% were seen once. The material was PBMCs, mostly from graft donor cells, obtained 360 days after TCRalphabeta/CD19-depleted stem cell transplant. The chain joins TRBV18 to TRBJ2-5; D is uncertain. The receptor was derived from a male patient between 5 and 17 years old who had a stem cell transplant for acute lymphoblastic leukemia, so the T cells may come from the graft donor. This chain's CDR3 is CASSNLQETQYF. In DNA form, the CDR3 reads TGTGCCAGCTCGAACCTCCAAGAGACCCAGTACTTC.